These 5 T cell receptor beta chains were sequenced from one sample in a study of blood T cells in healthy people across ages. PCR was performed a second time for about 7 to 11 cycles using a sample-barcoded 5' primer and a J-beta primer mix. One entry per CDR3 protein results from TCRdb running MiXCR on the 5' RACE reads. Among roughly 2 million distinct CDR3 sequences, just under 50% were seen once, and the ten largest hold 2.1%. Material: blood. All receptors come from a woman aged 40-49 years in good health.

As regards this clonotype: At one boundary the junction diverges from the germline segment, which might be a read error. This chain links TRBV11-2 with TRBJ2-1; 8 bases are a match to TRBD2. There are 17 residues in the CDR3. CDR1 SGHAT and CDR2 FQNNGV come from the germline V gene. The DNA for the CDR3 is TGTGCCAGCAGTTCCCTCGCATGGTCCAGCGGGGGCAATGGGCAGTTCTTC. Its protein product is CASSSLAWSSGGNGQFF.

The chain combines TRBV21-1 with TRBJ2-3; TRBD2, as called in the table, went unchecked against the DNA. TRBV21-1 is a documented pseudogene. The CDR3 has 12 amino acids. CDR3 DNA sequence: TGTGCCAGCAGCAAAACTAGGGATACGCAGTATTTT. The encoded protein is CASSKTRDTQYF.

This chain uses TRBV4-3 with TRBJ1-2; D is unresolved. CDR1 and CDR2 (germline): LGHNA, YSLEER. This CDR3 comprises 15 residues. Trimming removed 0 bases from V and 3 bases from J, with 11 bases in between. This CDR3 reads CASSQDPRTDYGYTF. CDR3 coding DNA: TGCGCCAGCAGCCAAGATCCAAGGACGGACTATGGCTACACCTTC.

This clonotype occurred a few times. The rearrangement links TRBV27 to TRBJ2-1; 11 positions match TRBD1. J was trimmed by 7 bases and V by 4 bases; bases with no gene match: 12. Per germline, CDR1 MNHEY and CDR2 SMNVEV (reference sequence). The CDR3 covers 17 residues. CDR3 protein: CASSSLRTGGNWNEQFF. The CDR3 DNA reads as TGTGCCAGCAGTTCGCTACGGACAGGGGGCAATTGGAATGAGCAGTTCTTC.

The J gene is TRBJ1-2, the V gene TRBV7-9; D uncertain. The germline V gene encodes CDR1 SEHNR and CDR2 FQNEAQ (reference sequence). With 5 bases removed from V and 7 bases from J, the gap between germline ends came to 20 bases. The CDR3 has 15 amino acids. CDR3 nucleotides: TGTGCCAGCAGCCCGTGGAGAGGACCGACGGGTGGCTACACCTTC. Amino acids: CASSPWRGPTGGYTF.